This is a list of T cell receptor beta chains from one sample in a study of OX40 agonist ivuxolimab in advanced cancers. Clones were read by immunoSEQ multiplex PCR, and TCRdb kept only the in-frame ones, dropping some. The sample contains approximately 47,000 clones, around 80% of which appear only once. The sequenced sample was CD4+ or CD8+ T cells sorted from blood, obtained in a trial of the OX40 agonist ivuxolimab. The receptors were gathered from an adult with an advanced solid tumor such as melanoma, head and neck, liver or kidney cancer. CDR3s include the opening cysteine and the closing phenylalanine or tryptophan. The D gene is left open where the match is weak. The size entry is marked missing in some rows and otherwise reads once, few, many or a size class.

v_gene: TRBV13
j_gene: TRBJ1-1
d_gene: NA
abundance: NA
CDR3nt: TGTGCCAGCAGCTTAGGCCGGGGGGAATCGGCTTTCTTT
CDR3aa: CASSLGRGESAFF

v_gene: TRBV6-6
j_gene: TRBJ1-2
d_gene: NA
abundance: once
CDR3nt: TGTGCCAGCAGCCGGCTCATGGCCGCGGAAGGTGGCTACACCTTC
CDR3aa: CASSRLMAAEGGYTF

v_gene: TRBV18
j_gene: TRBJ2-7
d_gene: NA
abundance: once
CDR3nt: TGTGCCAGCTCACTGGACATCTCCTACGAGCAGTACTTC
CDR3aa: CASSLDISYEQYF

v_gene: TRBV5-6
j_gene: TRBJ1-2
d_gene: TRBD1
abundance: NA
CDR3nt: TGTGCCAGCAGCTCAAATTCGGGGACAGAGCGAAACTATGGCTACACCTTC
CDR3aa: CASSSNSGTERNYGYTF

v_gene: TRBV5-4
j_gene: TRBJ1-2
d_gene: TRBD1
abundance: NA
CDR3nt: TGTGCCAGCAGCCCGGACAGGAACTATGGCTACACCTTC
CDR3aa: CASSPDRNYGYTF

v_gene: TRBV25-1
j_gene: TRBJ1-4
d_gene: TRBD1
abundance: NA
CDR3nt: TGTGCCAGCCGACAGACAGGGGAGCTGGAAAAACTGTTTTTT
CDR3aa: CASRQTGELEKLFF

v_gene: TRBV6-1
j_gene: TRBJ2-5
d_gene: NA
abundance: NA
CDR3nt: TGTGCCAGCAAACCGGCGGAAGAGACCCAGTACTTC
CDR3aa: CASKPAEETQYF

v_gene: TRBV19
j_gene: TRBJ1-5
d_gene: TRBD1
abundance: few
CDR3nt: TGTGCCAGTACCACGGGGGGACAGGGACAGCCCCAGCATTTT
CDR3aa: CASTTGGQGQPQHF

v_gene: TRBV30
j_gene: TRBJ2-7
d_gene: NA
abundance: NA
CDR3nt: TGTGCCTGGGCAAAATCCGGGACGGCCACCTACGAGCAGTACTTC
CDR3aa: CAWAKSGTATYEQYF

v_gene: TRBV11-2
j_gene: TRBJ2-7
d_gene: TRBD2
abundance: NA
CDR3nt: TGTGCCAGCAGCCGACTTCTAGCGGGACTGGACGAGCAGTACTTC
CDR3aa: CASSRLLAGLDEQYF

v_gene: TRBV10-2
j_gene: TRBJ2-5
d_gene: TRBD2
abundance: NA
CDR3nt: TGCGCCAGCAGTCTGACTAGCGGGGAGACCCAGTACTTC
CDR3aa: CASSLTSGETQYF

v_gene: TRBV6-5
j_gene: TRBJ2-5
d_gene: NA
abundance: NA
CDR3nt: TGTGCCAGCAGCACTACTACACGGGGGACCCAGTACTTC
CDR3aa: CASSTTTRGTQYF

v_gene: TRBV27
j_gene: TRBJ2-3
d_gene: TRBD1
abundance: NA
CDR3nt: TGTGCCAGCAGTTTATCCTGGGGGGACAGGCGCACAGATACGCAGTATTTT
CDR3aa: CASSLSWGDRRTDTQYF

v_gene: TRBV19
j_gene: TRBJ1-5
d_gene: NA
abundance: NA
CDR3nt: TGTGCCAGTAGTACTTCAACGAATCAGCCCCAGCATTTT
CDR3aa: CASSTSTNQPQHF

v_gene: TRBV25-1
j_gene: TRBJ1-1
d_gene: TRBD1
abundance: NA
CDR3nt: TGTGCCAGCAGTAGACAGGGGATCACTGAAGCTTTCTTT
CDR3aa: CASSRQGITEAFF

v_gene: TRBV25-1
j_gene: TRBJ2-7
d_gene: TRBD1
abundance: NA
CDR3nt: TGTGCCAGCAGTGGAATGGACAGGGGGAACTACGAGCAGTACTTC
CDR3aa: CASSGMDRGNYEQYF

v_gene: TRBV6-5
j_gene: TRBJ2-7
d_gene: NA
abundance: once
CDR3nt: TGTGCCAGCAGCAAACATAGCGGTTACTCCTACGAGCAGTACTTC
CDR3aa: CASSKHSGYSYEQYF

v_gene: TRBV5-6
j_gene: TRBJ1-3
d_gene: TRBD1
abundance: NA
CDR3nt: TGTGCCAGCAGCCCGACAGGGGGGACTGGAAACACCATATATTTT
CDR3aa: CASSPTGGTGNTIYF

v_gene: TRBV18
j_gene: TRBJ2-1
d_gene: NA
abundance: NA
CDR3nt: TGTGCCAGCTCACCACGGGGGAGTAATGAGCAGTTCTTC
CDR3aa: CASSPRGSNEQFF

v_gene: TRBV6-5
j_gene: TRBJ1-1
d_gene: NA
abundance: NA
CDR3nt: TGTGCCGGCAGTTACAGGACAGCGCATGGATCTGAAGCTTTCTTT
CDR3aa: CAGSYRTAHGSEAFF

v_gene: TRBV7-8
j_gene: TRBJ1-2
d_gene: TRBD1
abundance: NA
CDR3nt: TGTGCCAGCAGCTCCAGGACAGGGAATACCTATGGCTACACCTTC
CDR3aa: CASSSRTGNTYGYTF

v_gene: TRBV5-4
j_gene: TRBJ2-7
d_gene: NA
abundance: NA
CDR3nt: TGTGCCAGCAGCTTGTTTCAGGATGACCCCTACGAGCAGTACTTC
CDR3aa: CASSLFQDDPYEQYF

v_gene: TRBV2
j_gene: TRBJ1-2
d_gene: NA
abundance: few
CDR3nt: TGTGCCAGCGATGATGGCTACACCTTC
CDR3aa: CASDDGYTF

v_gene: TRBV6-5
j_gene: TRBJ2-7
d_gene: TRBD2
abundance: NA
CDR3nt: TGTGCCAGCAGCCCTAGCGGGATGGGGTACGAGCAGTACTTC
CDR3aa: CASSPSGMGYEQYF

v_gene: TRBV5-1
j_gene: TRBJ2-3
d_gene: TRBD1
abundance: NA
CDR3nt: TGCGCCAGCAGCCAGGGACAGGGTGGAGCAGATACGCAGTATTTT
CDR3aa: CASSQGQGGADTQYF

v_gene: TRBV4-3
j_gene: TRBJ2-3
d_gene: NA
abundance: NA
CDR3nt: TGCGCCAGCAGCCAAGATGGGGGGTGGGCAGATACGCGGTATTTT
CDR3aa: CASSQDGGWADTRYF

v_gene: TRBV6-1
j_gene: TRBJ1-3
d_gene: NA
abundance: NA
CDR3nt: TGTGCCAGCAGTGCCGGGGCCGCTGGAAACACCATATATTTT
CDR3aa: CASSAGAAGNTIYF

v_gene: TRBV5-5
j_gene: TRBJ2-1
d_gene: NA
abundance: once
CDR3nt: TGTGCCAGCAGCCACATAGCCCAGAGCTCCTACAATGAGCAGTTCTTC
CDR3aa: CASSHIAQSSYNEQFF

v_gene: TRBV5-1
j_gene: TRBJ1-2
d_gene: TRBD1
abundance: NA
CDR3nt: TGCGCCAGCAGCTCGGGACAGGGCGGTAGAAATGGCTACACCTTC
CDR3aa: CASSSGQGGRNGYTF

v_gene: TRBV28
j_gene: TRBJ2-2
d_gene: NA
abundance: NA
CDR3nt: TGTGCCAGCATTCAAGGGGCGGGAAACACCGGGGAGCTGTTTTTT
CDR3aa: CASIQGAGNTGELFF

v_gene: TRBV4-3
j_gene: TRBJ1-2
d_gene: TRBD1
abundance: NA
CDR3nt: TGCGCCAGCAGCCCAGTCGGGGCCGGGACAGGGGTCTATGGCTACACCTTC
CDR3aa: CASSPVGAGTGVYGYTF

v_gene: TRBV6-5
j_gene: TRBJ1-5
d_gene: NA
abundance: NA
CDR3nt: TGTGCCAGCAACGACCCCAATCAGCCCCAGCATTTT
CDR3aa: CASNDPNQPQHF

v_gene: TRBV7-9
j_gene: TRBJ2-7
d_gene: NA
abundance: NA
CDR3nt: TGTGCCAGCAGCTTGACCCGGCAGGCTCAGTACGAGCAGTACTTC
CDR3aa: CASSLTRQAQYEQYF